This T cell receptor beta chain was captured in a study of response to subunit inactivated influenza vaccine. The study's findings and limits: The authors proposed limited new T cell recruitment per seasonal influenza vaccination.

There are 14 residues in the CDR3. CDR1 SGHVS and CDR2 FNYEAQ come from the germline V gene. The junction had 8 bases not matched to a gene; V was cut back by 5 bases and J by 10 bases. TCRdb re-analysed the RT-PCR reads in MiXCR, keeping a single row per CDR3 protein. The sample holds roughly 760,000 distinct CDR3 sequences, over 20% seen once. A word on this clonotype: Antigen unknown.

The TCR was taken from a man between 50 and 59 years old who received an inactivated influenza vaccine. V and J are TRBV7-6 and TRBJ2-1; TRBD2 matches at 10 bases. The material was PBMCs from blood, obtained about 5 days after vaccination. The CDR3 sequence is CASSPRASGSEQFF. DNA of the CDR3: TGTGCCAGCAGCCCCCGCGCTAGCGGGAGCGAGCAGTTCTTC.